Below are 21 T cell receptor beta chains sequenced from a single sample in a study of tumor-infiltrating T cells and Merkel cell polyomavirus. Turning to the study itself: The T cells studied were KLL-specific CD8+ cells against Merkel polyomavirus.

Here immunoSEQ multiplex PCR was the method, and the copy in TCRdb shows in-frame clones only, minus some. This sample has about 930 clones; more than 70% occur once, and the top ten carry 12%. Robust Merkel cell polyomavirus Large T antigen positivity by immunohistochemistry was seen in all patients' tumors. Source material: lymph node tissue. These receptors all come from a woman aged 70-85 years with Merkel cell carcinoma.

This rearrangement joins TRBV29-1 to TRBJ2-3; the D is unclear. The CDR3 covers 13 residues. V gave up 8 bases and J gave up 0 bases, with 12 bases separating them. CDR1 SQVTM and CDR2 ANQGSEA come from the germline V gene. DNA of the CDR3: TGCAGCCCCTACGAATCCAGCACAGATACGCAGTATTTT. Its protein product is CSPYESSTDTQYF.

The gene calls are TRBV27 and TRBJ2-1, with D unclear. The CDR3 sequence is 16 residues long. Germline-derived CDR1 and CDR2 are MNHEY and SMNVEV (reference sequence). V lost 4 bases to trimming and J lost 0 bases, with 13 bases between them. CDR3 loop: CASSSPLLSSYNEQFF. The CDR3 bases are TGTGCCAGCAGTTCTCCTCTCCTGAGCTCCTACAATGAGCAGTTCTTC.

This sequence joins TRBV21-1 and TRBJ2-5; the table assigns TRBD2, which was not confirmed against the DNA. TRBV21-1 is termed a pseudogene. This CDR3 is built from 16 residues. The CDR3 protein is CASRIVIATLSETQYF. In nucleotides, the CDR3 is TGTGCCAGCAGAATAGTTATAGCTACACTTTCTGAGACCCAGTACTTC.

The CDR3 region has the DNA TGCGCCAGCAGCCAGGCACTAGCGGGGGGCTACGAGCAGTACTTC. Amino acid sequence: CASSQALAGGYEQYF. The V gene is TRBV4-3, the J gene TRBJ2-7; 12 bases are a match to TRBD2. V gave up 3 bases and J gave up 3 bases; unmatched junction bases: 3. Germline CDR1 is LGHNA and CDR2 is YSLEER. The CDR3 has 15 residues.

This clone was recorded only once. The chain combines TRBV6-1 with TRBJ2-2, with a weak D call TRBD2 (6 bases). The CDR3 covers 14 residues. The germline gives CDR1 MNHNS, CDR2 SASEGT. The ends were cut back, 4 bases at V and 5 bases at J, with 11 bases in the middle. The CDR3 DNA reads as TGTGCCAGCAGTGCGGGAGTCGAAACCGGGGAGCTGTTTTTT. This translates into CASSAGVETGELFF.

The V call is TRBV4-3, the J call TRBJ2-6; possibly TRBD2 for D (6 bases). Trimming removed 4 bases from V and 0 bases from J, with 13 bases in between. This CDR3 is 17 amino acids long. Germline values: CDR1 LGHNA, CDR2 YSLEER. CDR3 bases: TGCGCCAGCAGCCCGCAGACGGGGGTCTCTGGGGCCAACGTCCTGACTTTC. Translating it yields CASSPQTGVSGANVLTF.

The chain couples TRBV20-1 to TRBJ2-2, with no clear D. Trimming stripped 5 bases from V and 7 bases from J, with 8 bases between. The V gene's germline CDR1 is DFQATT and CDR2 SNEGSKA (reference sequence). CDR3 length equals 11 residues. CDR3 coding DNA: TGCAGTGCTTTCTACGGCGGGGAGCTGTTTTTT. It encodes CSAFYGGELFF.

The chain has TRBV30 and TRBJ1-5; D uncertain. Germline assignment: CDR1 GTSNPN and CDR2 SVGIG (reference sequence). This CDR3 is built from 13 residues. The V and J ends lost 2 bases and 5 bases respectively, with 10 bases between them. CDR3 sequence reads: CAWSSGWDQPQHF. The CDR3, as DNA: TGTGCCTGGAGTTCGGGGTGGGATCAGCCCCAGCATTTT.

The chain combines TRBV18 with TRBJ1-4; the match to TRBD1 covers 9 bases. This CDR3 region has 15 residues. Germline values: CDR1 KGHSH, CDR2 LQKENI. J lost 8 bases, V lost 4 bases, and 8 bases had no gene match. CDR3 amino acids: CASSLGQGKEEKLFF. Written as DNA, the CDR3 is TGTGCCAGCTCACTCGGACAGGGGAAGGAGGAAAAACTGTTTTTT.

The rearrangement joins TRBV19 to TRBJ1-1, with TRBD1 matching over 7 bases. The length of the CDR3 is 15 residues. With V trimmed by 7 bases and J by 1 base, 9 bases remained unmatched. From germline, CDR1 is LNHDA and CDR2 SQIVND (reference sequence). The CDR3 spells CASTKRGDRNTEAFF. In DNA, the CDR3 is TGTGCCAGTACCAAAAGAGGGGACAGGAACACTGAAGCTTTCTTT.

The sample holds a few counts of this clone. Here the CDR3 reads CASSFGTSKFF. In DNA, the CDR3 is TGTGCCAGCAGCTTCGGGACTAGCAAGTTCTTC. The chain is built from TRBV7-2 and TRBJ2-1; 9 bases are a match to TRBD2. The CDR3 has 11 amino acids. Germline loops: CDR1 SGHTA, CDR2 FQGNSA. V lost 3 bases to trimming and J lost 14 bases; unmatched junction nucleotides: 2.

The rearrangement joins TRBV6-1 to TRBJ2-7; 7 bases agree with TRBD1. V was clipped by 6 bases and J by 2 bases; unmatched bases: 7. The CDR3 is 14 residues long. The germline CDR1 and CDR2 sequences are MNHNS and SASEGT. CDR3 amino acids: CASSLQGITYEQYV. The CDR3 region has the DNA TGTGCCAGCAGCCTACAGGGGATCACCTACGAGCAGTACGTC.

In its sample, this clone was seen a few times. CDR3 residues: CASSPEGTAEKLFF. The CDR3 nucleotides read TGTGCCAGCTCACCGGAGGGGACTGCTGAAAAACTGTTTTTT. The J gene is TRBJ1-4, the V gene TRBV18, with a possible D match to TRBD1 (5 bases). The CDR3 contains 14 residues. Trimming pared 3 bases from V and 7 bases from J, leaving 12 bases between. CDR1 and CDR2 from the germline V gene are KGHSH and LQKENI.

This chain connects TRBV5-6 to TRBJ2-1; D is possibly TRBD2 (5 bases). V lost 0 bases, J lost 10 bases, and 20 bases lay in between. Germline V gene lookup returns CDR1 SGHDT and CDR2 YYEEEE. This CDR3 contains 16 residues. The CDR3 coding sequence is TGTGCCAGCAGCTTGGCCGCGCGCCGGGATGGCAAGGAGCAGTTCTTC. This encodes CASSLAARRDGKEQFF.

The chain carries TRBV6-5 and TRBJ1-5; perhaps TRBD1 as D (6 bases). V shed 6 bases and J shed 2 bases, with 14 bases lying between them. The CDR3 length is 15 residues. Germline values: CDR1 MNHEY, CDR2 SVGAGI. The CDR3 DNA follows: TGTGCCAGCAGCCCCACAGGGATAGGCAATCAGCCCCAGCATTTT. Protein sequence: CASSPTGIGNQPQHF.

This clone came up a few times. The rearrangement uses TRBV7-3 and TRBJ2-7; no reliable D call. Germline CDR1 is SGHTA and CDR2 is FQGTGA. The CDR3 contains 12 residues. Trimming removed 3 bases at V and 2 bases at J, with 5 bases between. CDR3: CASSFSTYEQYF. CDR3 coding DNA: TGTGCCAGCAGCTTTTCTACCTACGAGCAGTACTTC.

The rearrangement uses TRBV9 and TRBJ2-1; 9 bases agree with TRBD2. V shed 0 bases and J 6 bases; nucleotides not matched to a gene: 4. The CDR3 length is 15 residues. CDR1 is SGDLS and CDR2 is YYNGEE in the germline V gene. The DNA for the CDR3 is TGTGCCAGCAGCGTAGGGATTAGCGGGAGCAATGAGCAGTTCTTC. Amino acids: CASSVGISGSNEQFF.

The chain carries TRBV30 and TRBJ1-5, with D perhaps matching TRBD1 (5 bases). Trimming left V 2 bases short and J 0 bases short, with 11 bases between. The CDR3 is 15 residues long. Germline CDR1 is GTSNPN and CDR2 is SVGIG (reference sequence). CDR3 amino acids: CAWSLGGHSNQPQHF. In DNA, the CDR3 is TGTGCCTGGAGTTTAGGCGGACATAGCAATCAGCCCCAGCATTTT.

This clone was observed once. The rearrangement joins TRBV10-3 to TRBJ2-4; possible D gene TRBD2, 6 bases. The germline V gene has CDR1 ENHRY and CDR2 SYGVKD. The CDR3 is 14 residues long. Trimming shortened V by 6 bases and J by 3 bases, and 12 bases separated the two germline ends. CDR3 sequence (DNA): TGTGCCATCAGCCCGGACTACGACAAAAACATTCAGTACTTC. As protein: CAISPDYDKNIQYF.

This chain joins TRBV18 and TRBJ1-1; 7 nucleotides line up with TRBD1. CDR1 KGHSH and CDR2 LQKENI come from the germline V gene. The ends lost 6 bases at V and 1 base at J; junction bases unmatched: 5. CDR3 length equals 14 residues. CDR3 in amino acids: CASSAGQQNTEAFF. The CDR3 nucleotides read TGTGCCAGCTCGGCGGGACAGCAGAACACTGAAGCTTTCTTT. The full variable domain, completed using reference TRBV18 and TRBJ1-1, is NAGVMQNPRHLVRRRGQEARLRCSPMKGHSHVYWYRQLPEEGLKFMVYLQKENIIDESGMPKERFSAEFPKEGPSILRIQQVVRGDSAAYFCASSAGQQNTEAFFGQGTRLTVV.

With respect to this clone: The junction shows a germline mismatch at one end, possibly a read error. The same CDR3 also results from other DNA sequences found in this sample. The rearrangement uses TRBV7-2 and TRBJ1-2; D is unresolved. Germline V CDR1 and CDR2: SGHTA, FQGNSA. This CDR3 spans 15 amino acids. The CDR3 DNA reads TGTGCCAGCAGCTTAGTCGCGGGGTCCTTCAATGGCTATACCTTC. It specifies CASSLVAGSFNGYTF.